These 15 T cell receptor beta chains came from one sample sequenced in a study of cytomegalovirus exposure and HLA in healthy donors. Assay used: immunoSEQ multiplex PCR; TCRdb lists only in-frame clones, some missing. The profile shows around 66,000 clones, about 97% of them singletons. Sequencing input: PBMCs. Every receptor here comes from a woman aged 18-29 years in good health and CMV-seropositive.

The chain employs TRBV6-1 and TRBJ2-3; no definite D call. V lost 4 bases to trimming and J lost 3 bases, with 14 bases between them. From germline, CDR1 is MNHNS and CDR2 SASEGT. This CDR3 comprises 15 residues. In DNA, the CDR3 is TGTGCCAGCAGTGGGCCCCGGGTGAGGACAGATACGCAGTATTTT. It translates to CASSGPRVRTDTQYF.

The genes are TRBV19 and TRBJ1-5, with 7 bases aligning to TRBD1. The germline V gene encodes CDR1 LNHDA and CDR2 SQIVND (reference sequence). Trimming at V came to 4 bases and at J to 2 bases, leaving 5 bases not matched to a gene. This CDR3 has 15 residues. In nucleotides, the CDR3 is TGTGCCAGTAGTAACCAGGGGGGCGGCAATCAGCCCCAGCATTTT. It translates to CASSNQGGGNQPQHF.

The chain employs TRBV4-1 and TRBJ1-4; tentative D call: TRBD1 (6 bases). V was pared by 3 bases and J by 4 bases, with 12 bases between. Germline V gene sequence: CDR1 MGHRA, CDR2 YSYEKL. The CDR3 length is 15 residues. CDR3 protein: CASSQDSLINEKLFF. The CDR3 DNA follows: TGCGCCAGCAGCCAGGACAGCCTTATTAATGAAAAACTGTTTTTT.

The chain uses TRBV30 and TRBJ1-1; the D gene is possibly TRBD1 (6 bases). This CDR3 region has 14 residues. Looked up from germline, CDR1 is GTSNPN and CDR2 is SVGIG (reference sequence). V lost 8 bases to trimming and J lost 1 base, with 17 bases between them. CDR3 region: CAHQRGGGNTEAFF. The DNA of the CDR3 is TGTGCCCACCAGAGGGGGGGAGGGAACACTGAAGCTTTCTTT.

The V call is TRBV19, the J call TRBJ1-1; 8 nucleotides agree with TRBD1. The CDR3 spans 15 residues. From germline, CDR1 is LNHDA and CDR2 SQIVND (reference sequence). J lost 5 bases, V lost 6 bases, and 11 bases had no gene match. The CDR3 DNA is TGTGCCAGTAGAACGGCCTACAGGGGGAATACTGAAGCTTTCTTT. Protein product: CASRTAYRGNTEAFF.

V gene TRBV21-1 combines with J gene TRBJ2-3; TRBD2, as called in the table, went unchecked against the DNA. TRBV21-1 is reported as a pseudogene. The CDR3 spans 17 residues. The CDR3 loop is CASSPRGGRPSTDTQYF. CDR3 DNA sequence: TGTGCCAGCAGCCCCCGGGGCGGGAGGCCTAGCACAGATACGCAGTATTTT.

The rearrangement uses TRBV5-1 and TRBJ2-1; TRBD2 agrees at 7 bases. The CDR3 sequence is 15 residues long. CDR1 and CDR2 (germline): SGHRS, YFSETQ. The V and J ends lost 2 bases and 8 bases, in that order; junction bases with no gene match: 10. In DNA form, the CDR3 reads TGCGCCAGCAGCTTCTTCCCAGGCCGGGGGGATGAGCAGTTCTTC. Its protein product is CASSFFPGRGDEQFF.

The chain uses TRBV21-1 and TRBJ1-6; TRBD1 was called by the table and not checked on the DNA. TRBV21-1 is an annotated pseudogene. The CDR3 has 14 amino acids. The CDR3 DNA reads TGTGCCAGCAGCAAACAGGCAGCTAATTCACCCCTCCACTTT. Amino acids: CASSKQAANSPLHF.

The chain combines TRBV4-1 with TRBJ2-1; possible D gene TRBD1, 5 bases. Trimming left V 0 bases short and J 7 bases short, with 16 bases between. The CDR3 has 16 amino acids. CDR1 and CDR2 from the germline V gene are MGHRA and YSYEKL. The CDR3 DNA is TGCGCCAGCAGCCAAGAGGGCAGGGAAGGCTTGAATGAGCAGTTCTTC. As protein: CASSQEGREGLNEQFF.

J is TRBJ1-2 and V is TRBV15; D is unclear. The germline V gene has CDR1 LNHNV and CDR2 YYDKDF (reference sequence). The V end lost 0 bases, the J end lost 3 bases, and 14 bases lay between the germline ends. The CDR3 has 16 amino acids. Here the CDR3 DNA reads TGTGCCACCAGCAGAGATCTTGGCAGTATATACTATGGCTACACCTTC. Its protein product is CATSRDLGSIYYGYTF. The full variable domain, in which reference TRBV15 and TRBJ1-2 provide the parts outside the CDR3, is DAMVIQNPRYQVTQFGKPVTLSCSQTLNHNVMYWYQQKSSQAPKLLFHYYDKDFNNEADTPDNFQSRRPNTSFCFLDIRSPGLGDTAMYLCATSRDLGSIYYGYTFGSGTRLTVV.

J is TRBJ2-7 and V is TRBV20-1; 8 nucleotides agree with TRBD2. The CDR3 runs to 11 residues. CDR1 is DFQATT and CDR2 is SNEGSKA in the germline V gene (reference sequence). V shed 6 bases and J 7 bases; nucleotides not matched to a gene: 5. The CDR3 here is CSAGTRTEQYF. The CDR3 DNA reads TGCAGTGCAGGGACTAGAACAGAGCAGTACTTC.

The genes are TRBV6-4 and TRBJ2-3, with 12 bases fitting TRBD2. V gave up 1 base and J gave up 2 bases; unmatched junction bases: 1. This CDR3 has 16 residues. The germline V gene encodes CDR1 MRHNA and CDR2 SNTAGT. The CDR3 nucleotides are TGTGCCAGCAGTGACTGGACTAGCGGGGACACAGATACGCAGTATTTT. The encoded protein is CASSDWTSGDTDTQYF.

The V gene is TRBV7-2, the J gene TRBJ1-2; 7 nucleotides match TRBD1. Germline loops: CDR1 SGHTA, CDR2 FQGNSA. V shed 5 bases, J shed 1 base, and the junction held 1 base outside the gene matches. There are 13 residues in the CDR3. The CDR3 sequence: CASSRDSNYGYTF. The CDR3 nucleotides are TGTGCCAGCAGCCGGGACAGTAACTATGGCTACACCTTC. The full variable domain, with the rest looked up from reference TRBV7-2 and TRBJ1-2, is GAGVSQSPSNKVTEKGKDVELRCDPISGHTALYWYRQSLGQGLEFLIYFQGNSAPDKSGLPSDRFSAERTGGSVSTLTIQRTQQEDSAVYLCASSRDSNYGYTFGSGTRLTVV.

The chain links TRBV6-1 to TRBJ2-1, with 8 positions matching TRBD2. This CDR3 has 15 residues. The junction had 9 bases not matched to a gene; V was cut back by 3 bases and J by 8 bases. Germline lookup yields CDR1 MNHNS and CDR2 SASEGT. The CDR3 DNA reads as TGTGCCAGCAGTGACCCCAGCGGGAGTGGCCATGAGCAGTTCTTC. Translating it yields CASSDPSGSGHEQFF.

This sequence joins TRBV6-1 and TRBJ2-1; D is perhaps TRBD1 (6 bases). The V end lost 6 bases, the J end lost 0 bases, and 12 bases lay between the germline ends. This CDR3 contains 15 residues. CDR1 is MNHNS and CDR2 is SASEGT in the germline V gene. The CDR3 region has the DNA TGTGCCAGCAGCGGAGACAGGTACTCCTACAATGAGCAGTTCTTC. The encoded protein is CASSGDRYSYNEQFF.